This TCR beta chain was recovered during a study of cytomegalovirus exposure and HLA in healthy donors (dated 2017 in TCRdb). Turning to the overall study: According to an earlier analysis of around 600 of the donors, about 179 million T cells yielded some 120 million unique TCR beta sequences and roughly 280 Gb of sequence data. An early release covering 550 to 650 HLA-typed donors comprised about 300 gigabases of sequencing data and around 80 million unique TCR sequences. The genetic ancestry cluster associated with self-reported Caucasian donors included 80% to 90% of the 300 to 450 genotyped donors. The study aimed to test whether cataloging public T cell receptors could reveal signatures of past pathogen exposure. The study used immunosequencing to profile the T cell repertoires of 666 subjects and linked those repertoires to cytomegalovirus serostatus. Along with the roughly 670-subject first cohort, a separate validation cohort of 120 different subjects was used. To predict cytomegalovirus infection status, the study brought together high-throughput TCR immunosequencing, statistical association of individual TCRs with disease status, and machine learning. To study patterns of TCR occurrence, a later analysis re-analyzed previously published TCR beta repertoires from more than 550 donors and added high-resolution HLA genotyping. The later analysis used no new phenotypic data to find candidate immune exposures, relying instead on TCR beta sequences and their occurrence across donors. In an earlier analysis of roughly 580 of the donors, high-throughput TCR beta sequencing was used to judge whether each TCR beta V gene segment behaved as functional or pseudogenic. Donor age, sex, ethnicity and CMV serostatus were collected together with the repertoire data. A later genetic analysis took genome-wide SNP genotypes for about 65% of the roughly 670 donors and used that subset as a discovery cohort. All discovery cohort repertoires had been generated using a single sequencing platform. HLA typing included class I and class II loci at four-digit resolution. The number of typed donors differed by locus: 629-630 for A, B, C, DRB1 and DQB1; 522 for DQA1; approximately 600 for DPA1; and approximately 450 for DPB1. Four to six DR-DQ haplotypes were handled as single units for association and clustering, since linkage in the cohort was strong. Across about 380 genotyped donors of the cohort, an average of about 240,000 unique TCR beta nucleotide sequences per donor were sequenced, and roughly 17% of those sequences were non-productive.

In total, 630 or so healthy bone marrow donors made up the cohort. At the time of sampling, every cohort member was nominally healthy, though immune exposures that went unrecorded were likely present. The donor tested CMV seropositive, placing the donor among the approximately 290 seropositive members of the cohort. A peripheral blood sample was collected from each donor, and TCR beta sequencing was performed on peripheral blood mononuclear cells. Genomic DNA was extracted from the blood cell samples with the Qiagen DNeasy Blood Extraction Kit. About this clone itself: Its specific antigen is unknown. Per-base qualities were not stored, and no clone one base away is much larger.

Study-wide conclusions, independent of this receptor: Some IMGT-functional V segments, including TRBV6-2 and TRBV6-3, could not be distinguished by the 87-base-pair reads and were therefore excluded. Linkage disequilibrium might explain the correlated functional status among segregating V segments, but an unknown experimental factor could not be excluded. In a later analysis, TCR association rates were found to vary across HLA loci, with the most associated TCRs seen for DRB1 alleles and the fewest for HLA-C alleles. Sequencing depth was assumed to be roughly uniform across donors in the presence/absence analyses, though that assumption may not hold. Because HLA typing was missing for some donors at each locus, association tests included only the typed subset. Three of the identified cytomegalovirus-associated TCR beta chains were confirmed in vitro to be specific for cytomegalovirus antigens. According to a later genetic analysis, donors in an Asian-associated ancestry cluster had fewer N-insertions in productive TCRs than the roughly 700-donor mean. A later analysis found that most CMV-associated TCR beta chains appeared HLA-restricted, with HLA associations seemingly driven largely by CMV exposure. Immune exposure information for the cohort was limited to CMV serostatus. The authors suggested that the approach could potentially be generalized to other disease states and immunological phenotypes. The earlier analysis of some 540 of the donors excluded over 15 rarely observed V segments, including chromosome 9 orphons, because counts were too low. A later analysis reported that several top co-occurrence clusters appeared linked to parvovirus B19, influenza, CMV and Epstein-Barr virus. At a false discovery rate of 0.05, a later analysis linked 16,951 TCR beta sequences to specific HLA alleles. In a later analysis, HLA-associated TCR beta chains were found to be more clonally expanded and to have lower generation probabilities than equally common non-associated chains. Cytomegalovirus status was reported to be diagnosed by the classifier with high specificity and sensitivity in both the original and validation cohorts. In an earlier analysis of some 540 of the donors, most TCR beta V segments appeared in productive rearrangements about 90% or about 30% of the time, broadly matching IMGT annotations. When HLA alleles, especially DR and DQ, strongly co-occurred, attributing TCR associations to individual alleles was difficult. In the study, approximately 150 TCR beta chains were listed as associated with cytomegalovirus. The sequencing pipeline was judged likely to have produced a cluster of highly shared sequence variants as a technical artifact. Most TCR sequences were observed very rarely across donors, whereas some public TCRs were present in many individuals. A further reported finding was that TCR beta sequences accurately predicted the HLA-A and HLA-B alleles for most subjects in the first cohort. A later genetic analysis associated a missense DCLRE1C variant with V-gene and J-gene trimming of TCR beta chains, and an independent cohort replicated the association. Only TCR beta chains were sequenced in this cohort, and the absence of alpha or paired-chain data limited detectable features.

According to the germline V gene (reference sequence), CDR1 reads SEHNR and CDR2 reads FQNEAQ. At the junction V is shortened by 1 base and J by 6 bases; bases outside the gene matches: 2. Measured from the cysteine to the phenylalanine, the CDR3 is 15 residues long. The sequence is cut down to CDR3 DNA, 45 bases in frame from base 1. Library preparation used the immunoSEQ multiplex PCR assay. A mixture of 60 forward primers for TCR Vbeta segments and 13 reverse primers for TCR Jbeta segments was used in the multiplex PCR. The CDR3 region of rearranged TCR beta genes was amplified from genomic DNA by a multiplex PCR assay. Amplified TCR beta libraries were sequenced as 87-base-pair reads on the Illumina HiSeq System. The original pipeline was this. In a later analysis, some 80 million unique TCR beta chains were counted across the roughly 610 repertoires, and roughly 11 million of these chains were shared by at least two donors. To remove PCR and sequencing errors, raw reads were error-corrected and collapsed into unique sequences using a nearest-neighbor algorithm that merged closely related sequences. CDR3 sequences were aligned to IMGT reference sequences to assign V, D and J gene segments. For a sequence to be retained, a match of at least six nucleotides was required to both a V gene segment and a J gene segment. Rearrangements were classified as productive when the CDR3 lacked stop codons and remained in frame with V and J, and all other rearrangements were classified as non-productive. Following IMGT convention, CDR3 was defined as the stretch from the second conserved V-encoded cysteine up to the conserved J-encoded phenylalanine. The earlier analysis of 587 of the donors excluded sequences that lacked an unambiguous match to a single V gene segment. In an earlier analysis of several hundred of the donors, V segments were called functional above 56.7% productive rearrangements and were called segregating when the between-donor standard deviation exceeded 5%. To diagnose cytomegalovirus status from the catalog of TCR beta chain sequences, a statistical classification framework was built. In a later analysis, V and J genes were assigned by comparing TCR nucleotide sequences against IMGT/GENE-DB human TR gene sequences. Using the TCRdist pipeline, a later analysis assigned CDR3 sequences along with most-parsimonious VDJ recombination scenarios. In a later analysis, each TCR beta chain was defined by its CDR3 amino acid sequence together with its V-gene family, and reads without a unique V-gene family were excluded. To address suspected cross-contamination and a sequencing artifact, a later analysis removed a few hundred highly shared, low-generation-probability nucleotide sequences. In a later analysis, a clonal expansion index for each public chain was calculated from normalized within-repertoire ranks of inferred template counts. In a later analysis, generation probabilities were computed with a VDJ recombination model fitted to out-of-frame rearrangements, and the resulting probabilities were checked against IGoR. In a later analysis, hypergeometric tests were used to score TCR-TCR, TCR-HLA and TCR-CMV co-occurrence, with a repertoire-size bias correction applied to TCR pairs. A later analysis estimated false discovery rates by permuting HLA or CMV assignments 20 times. In a later analysis, co-occurring TCRs were grouped using DBSCAN, with TCRdist sequence similarity added in when clustering inside HLA-allele-positive subsets. For co-occurrence clustering, repertoires with fewer than 30,000 or more than 120,000 public chains were excluded, along with about five repertoires with anomalous nucleotide sharing. The immuneACCESS repertoire file appears here via TCRdb, limited to in-frame rearrangements. These files lack a portion of the clones; in checked studies, under half of the deficit traces to unresolved V genes, and the cause of the others is not known. That table supplies the V and J calls and clone size; D and trimming were determined from the DNA. Recorded for this sample are about 120,000 clones; roughly three fifths of them occurred a single time. The ten biggest clones cover about 9.1% of the sample.

The receptor's source is a man aged 35-49 years in good health and CMV-seropositive. Recombination linked TRBV7-9 to TRBJ2-7, with 14 junctional bases fitting TRBD2. Sequenced material: PBMCs. The DNA reads TGTGCCAGCAGCTTAGGACTAGCGGGGGGGCGCGAGCAGTACTTC. This is translated as CASSLGLAGGREQYF.